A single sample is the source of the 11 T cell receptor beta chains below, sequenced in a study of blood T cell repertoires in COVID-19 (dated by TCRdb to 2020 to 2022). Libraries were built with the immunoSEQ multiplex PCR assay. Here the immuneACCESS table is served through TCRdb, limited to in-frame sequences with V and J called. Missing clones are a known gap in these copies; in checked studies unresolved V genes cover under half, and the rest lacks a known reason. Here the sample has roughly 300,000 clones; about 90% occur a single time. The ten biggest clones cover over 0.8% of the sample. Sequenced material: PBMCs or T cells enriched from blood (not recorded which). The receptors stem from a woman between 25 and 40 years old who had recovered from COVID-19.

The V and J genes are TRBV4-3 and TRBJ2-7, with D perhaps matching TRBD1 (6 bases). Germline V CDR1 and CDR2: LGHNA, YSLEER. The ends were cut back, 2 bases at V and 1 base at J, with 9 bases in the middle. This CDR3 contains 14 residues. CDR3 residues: CASSQSRGSYEQYF. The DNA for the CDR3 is TGCGCCAGCAGCCAATCCAGGGGATCCTACGAGCAGTACTTC.

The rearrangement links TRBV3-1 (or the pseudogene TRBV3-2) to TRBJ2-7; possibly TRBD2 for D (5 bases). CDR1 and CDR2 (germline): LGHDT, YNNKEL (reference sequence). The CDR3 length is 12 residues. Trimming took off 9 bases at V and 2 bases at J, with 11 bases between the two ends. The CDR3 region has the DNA TGTGCCAGTGCGGGTTCCACCTACGAGCAGTACTTC. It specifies CASAGSTYEQYF.

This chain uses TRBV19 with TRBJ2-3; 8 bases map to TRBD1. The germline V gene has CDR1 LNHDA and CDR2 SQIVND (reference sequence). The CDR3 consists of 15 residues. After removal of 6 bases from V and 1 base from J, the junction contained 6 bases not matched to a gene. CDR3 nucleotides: TGTGCCAGTAGGGTACAGGGGGGAGGCACAGATACGCAGTATTTT. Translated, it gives CASRVQGGGTDTQYF. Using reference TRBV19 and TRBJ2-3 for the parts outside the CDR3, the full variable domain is DGGITQSPKYLFRKEGQNVTLSCEQNLNHDAMYWYRQDPGQGLRLIYYSQIVNDFQKGDIAEGYSVSREKKESFPLTVTSAQKNPTAFYLCASRVQGGGTDTQYFGPGTRLTVL.

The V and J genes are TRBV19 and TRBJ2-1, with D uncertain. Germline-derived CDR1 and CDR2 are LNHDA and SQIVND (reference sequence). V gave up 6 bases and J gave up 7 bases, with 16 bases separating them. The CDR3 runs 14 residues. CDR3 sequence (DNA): TGTGCCAGTAGACGGCCTACCAGCGCTAATGAGCAGTTCTTC. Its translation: CASRRPTSANEQFF.

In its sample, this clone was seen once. The CDR3 bases are TGCGCCAGCAGCTTGGGGGGCCAGGGGTCCTACGAGCAGTACTTC. Translated, it gives CASSLGGQGSYEQYF. The chain joins TRBV5-1 to TRBJ2-7; weak D call: TRBD1 (6 bases). Germline V gene data show CDR1 as SGHRS and CDR2 as YFSETQ. Between the trimmed V and J ends, which lost 0 bases and 1 base, there was a span of 11 bases. The CDR3 consists of 15 residues.

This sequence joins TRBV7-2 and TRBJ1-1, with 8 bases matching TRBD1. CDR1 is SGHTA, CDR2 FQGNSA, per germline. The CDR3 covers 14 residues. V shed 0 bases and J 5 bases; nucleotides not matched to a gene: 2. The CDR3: CASSLAYRGTEAFF. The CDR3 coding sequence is TGTGCCAGCAGCTTAGCCTACAGGGGGACTGAAGCTTTCTTT.

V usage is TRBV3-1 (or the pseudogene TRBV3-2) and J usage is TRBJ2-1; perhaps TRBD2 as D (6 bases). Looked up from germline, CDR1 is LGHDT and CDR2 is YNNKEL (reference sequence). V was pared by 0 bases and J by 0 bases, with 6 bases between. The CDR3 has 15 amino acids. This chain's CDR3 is CASSQDGSSYNEQFF. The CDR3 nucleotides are TGTGCCAGCAGCCAAGACGGGAGCTCCTACAATGAGCAGTTCTTC.

As DNA, the CDR3 is TGTGCCAGCAGCGAGGCGACAGGACTAGCGGGGGGGCGCTACAATGAGCAGTTCTTC. Translation gives CASSEATGLAGGRYNEQFF. V is TRBV9 and J is TRBJ2-1; 15 bases are a match to TRBD2. Losses at the gene ends were 3 bases for V and 3 bases for J; bases not matched to a gene: 10. Germline V gene lookup returns CDR1 SGDLS and CDR2 YYNGEE. This CDR3 is built from 19 residues. Variable domain in full (rest from reference TRBV9 and TRBJ2-1): DSGVTQTPKHLITATGQRVTLRCSPRSGDLSVYWYQQSLDQGLQFLIQYYNGEERAKGNILERFSAQQFPDLHSELNLSSLELGDSALYFCASSEATGLAGGRYNEQFFGPGTRLTVL.

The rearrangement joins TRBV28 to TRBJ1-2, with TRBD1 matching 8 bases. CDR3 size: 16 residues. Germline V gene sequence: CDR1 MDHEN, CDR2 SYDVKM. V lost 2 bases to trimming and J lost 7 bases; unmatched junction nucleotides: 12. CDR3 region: CASSLRAGGGIGGYTF. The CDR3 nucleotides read TGTGCCAGCAGTTTACGGGCAGGGGGCGGAATAGGTGGCTACACCTTC.

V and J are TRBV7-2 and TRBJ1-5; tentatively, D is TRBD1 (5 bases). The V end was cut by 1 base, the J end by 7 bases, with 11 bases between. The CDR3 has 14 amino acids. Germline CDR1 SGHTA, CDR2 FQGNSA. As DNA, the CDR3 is TGTGCCAGCAGCTTAGGCGGGGCCCAGCAGCCCCAGCATTTT. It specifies CASSLGGAQQPQHF.

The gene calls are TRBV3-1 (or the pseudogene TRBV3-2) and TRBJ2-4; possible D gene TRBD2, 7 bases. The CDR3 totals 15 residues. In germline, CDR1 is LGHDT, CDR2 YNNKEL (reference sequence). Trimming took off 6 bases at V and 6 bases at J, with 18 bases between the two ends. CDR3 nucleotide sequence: TGTGCCAGCAGTCGGATCGGAGGGGGGGGAAACATTCAGTACTTC. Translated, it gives CASSRIGGGGNIQYF.